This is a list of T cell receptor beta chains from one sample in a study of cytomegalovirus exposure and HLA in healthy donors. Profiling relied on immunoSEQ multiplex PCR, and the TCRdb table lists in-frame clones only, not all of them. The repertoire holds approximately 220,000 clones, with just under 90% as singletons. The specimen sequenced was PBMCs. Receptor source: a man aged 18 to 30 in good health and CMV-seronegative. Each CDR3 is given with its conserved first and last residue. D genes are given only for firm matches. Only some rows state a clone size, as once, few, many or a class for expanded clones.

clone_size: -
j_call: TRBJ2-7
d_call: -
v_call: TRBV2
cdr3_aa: CASKQGGYGEQYF
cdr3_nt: TGTGCCAGCAAGCAGGGGGGATATGGCGAGCAGTACTTC

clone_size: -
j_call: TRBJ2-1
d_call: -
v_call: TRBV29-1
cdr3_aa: CSVELGAGNEQFF
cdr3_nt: TGCAGCGTTGAATTGGGGGCTGGAAATGAGCAGTTCTTC

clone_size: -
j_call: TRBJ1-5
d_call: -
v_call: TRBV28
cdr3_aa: CASFRSSAGQPQHF
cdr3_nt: TGTGCCAGCTTCCGGAGCAGTGCCGGTCAGCCCCAGCATTTT

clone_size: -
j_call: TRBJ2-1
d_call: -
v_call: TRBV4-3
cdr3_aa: CASSFSWRVSYNEQFF
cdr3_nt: TGCGCCAGCAGCTTCTCTTGGCGGGTCTCCTACAATGAGCAGTTCTTC

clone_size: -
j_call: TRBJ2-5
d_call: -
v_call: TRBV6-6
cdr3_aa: CAISSGQETQYF
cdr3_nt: TGTGCCATCAGCTCCGGCCAAGAGACCCAGTACTTC

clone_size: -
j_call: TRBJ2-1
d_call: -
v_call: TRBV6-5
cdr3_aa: CASSSRVDEQFF
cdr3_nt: TGTGCCAGCAGTTCCAGGGTTGATGAGCAGTTCTTC

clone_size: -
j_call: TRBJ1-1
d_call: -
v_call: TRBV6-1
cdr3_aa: CASKTGEAFF
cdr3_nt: TGTGCCAGTAAGACAGGAGAAGCTTTCTTT

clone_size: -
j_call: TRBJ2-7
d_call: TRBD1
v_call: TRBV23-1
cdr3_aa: CASTRLGQNGHEQYF
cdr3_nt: TGCGCCAGCACTAGGTTGGGACAGAATGGCCACGAGCAGTACTTC

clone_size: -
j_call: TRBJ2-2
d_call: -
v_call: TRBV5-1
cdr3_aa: CASSLAGSAAGELFF
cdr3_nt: TGCGCCAGCAGCTTGGCGGGTTCGGCGGCCGGGGAGCTGTTTTTT

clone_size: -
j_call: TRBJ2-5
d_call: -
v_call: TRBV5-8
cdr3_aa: CASSLVGGSQETQYF
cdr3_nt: TGTGCCAGCAGCTTGGTCGGGGGAAGTCAAGAGACCCAGTACTTC

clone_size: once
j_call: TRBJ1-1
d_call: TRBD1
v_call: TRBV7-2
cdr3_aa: CASSRTRQGQAFF
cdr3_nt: TGTGCCAGCAGCCGTACTAGACAGGGCCAAGCTTTCTTT

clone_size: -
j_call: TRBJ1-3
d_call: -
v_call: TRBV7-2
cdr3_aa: CASSFLGNTIYF
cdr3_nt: TGTGCCAGCAGCTTCTTAGGAAACACCATATATTTT

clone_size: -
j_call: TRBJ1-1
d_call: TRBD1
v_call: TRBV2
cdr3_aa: CASSPDRVGAFF
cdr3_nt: TGTGCCAGCAGCCCCGACAGGGTTGGAGCTTTCTTT

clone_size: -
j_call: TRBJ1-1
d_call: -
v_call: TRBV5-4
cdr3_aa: CASSLGGLAAEAFF
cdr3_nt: TGTGCCAGCAGCTTGGGGGGCCTGGCGGCTGAAGCTTTCTTT

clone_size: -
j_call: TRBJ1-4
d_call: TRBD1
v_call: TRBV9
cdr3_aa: CASSVDSGGINEKLFF
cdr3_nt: TGTGCCAGCAGCGTAGATTCAGGGGGCATTAATGAAAAACTGTTTTTT

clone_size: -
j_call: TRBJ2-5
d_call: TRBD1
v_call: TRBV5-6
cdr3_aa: CASSQQLRDRAFGETQYF
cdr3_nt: TGTGCCAGCAGCCAACAACTCCGGGACAGAGCATTCGGAGAGACCCAGTACTTC

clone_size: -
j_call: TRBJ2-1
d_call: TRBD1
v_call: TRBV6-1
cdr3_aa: CASSEQGAGNEQFF
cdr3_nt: TGTGCCAGCAGTGAACAGGGGGCGGGAAATGAGCAGTTCTTC

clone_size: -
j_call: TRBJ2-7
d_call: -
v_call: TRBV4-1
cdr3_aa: CASSLGSGGDAYEQYF
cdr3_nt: TGCGCCAGCAGCCTGGGTAGCGGAGGGGATGCCTACGAGCAGTACTTC

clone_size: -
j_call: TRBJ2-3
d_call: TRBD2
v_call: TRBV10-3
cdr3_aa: CAISESPLLAGGTDTQYF
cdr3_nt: TGTGCCATCAGTGAGTCCCCTCTACTAGCGGGGGGCACAGATACGCAGTATTTT

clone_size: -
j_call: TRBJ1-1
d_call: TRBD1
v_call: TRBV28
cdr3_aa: CASSPTGHTEAFF
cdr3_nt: TGTGCCAGCAGTCCGACAGGGCACACTGAAGCTTTCTTT

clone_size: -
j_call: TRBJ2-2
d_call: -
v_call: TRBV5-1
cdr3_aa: CASSSRLSNTGELFF
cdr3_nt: TGCGCCAGCAGCTCGAGATTGTCGAACACCGGGGAGCTGTTTTTT

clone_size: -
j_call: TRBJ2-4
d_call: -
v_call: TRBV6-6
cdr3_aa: CASSYHTPGAKNIQYF
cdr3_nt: TGTGCCAGCAGTTACCACACGCCGGGAGCCAAAAACATTCAGTACTTC

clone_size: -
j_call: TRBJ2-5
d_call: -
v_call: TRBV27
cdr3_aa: CASSSYGETQYF
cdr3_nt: TGTGCCAGCAGTTCTTACGGAGAGACCCAGTACTTC

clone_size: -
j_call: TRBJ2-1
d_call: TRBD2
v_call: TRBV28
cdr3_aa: CASSFLAALSEQFF
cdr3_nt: TGTGCCAGCAGTTTTCTAGCGGCCTTAAGTGAGCAGTTCTTC

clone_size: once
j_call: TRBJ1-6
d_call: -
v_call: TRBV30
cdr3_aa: CAWNRQGGYNSPLHF
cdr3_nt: TGTGCCTGGAATCGGCAGGGAGGTTATAATTCACCCCTCCACTTT

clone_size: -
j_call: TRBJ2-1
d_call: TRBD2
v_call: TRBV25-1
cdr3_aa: CASSGFLRGGVDEQFF
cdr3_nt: TGTGCCAGCAGTGGATTTTTGCGGGGGGGTGTCGATGAGCAGTTCTTC

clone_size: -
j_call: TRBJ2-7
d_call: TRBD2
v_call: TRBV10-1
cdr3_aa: CASSEYLAGGHYEQYF
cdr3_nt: TGCGCCAGCAGTGAGTACCTAGCGGGGGGCCACTACGAGCAGTACTTC

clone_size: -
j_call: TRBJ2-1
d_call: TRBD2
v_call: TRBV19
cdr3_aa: CASSSRLAGPYNEQFF
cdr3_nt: TGTGCCAGTAGTTCCAGACTAGCGGGACCTTACAATGAGCAGTTCTTC

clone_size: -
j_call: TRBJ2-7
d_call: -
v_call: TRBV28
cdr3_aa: CASSSTFQGPIYEQYF
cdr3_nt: TGTGCCAGCAGTTCTACGTTCCAGGGCCCCATCTACGAGCAGTACTTC

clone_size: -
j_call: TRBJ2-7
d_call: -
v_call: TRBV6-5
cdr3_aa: CASSRLERSYEQYF
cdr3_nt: TGTGCCAGCAGTAGACTAGAGCGGAGCTACGAGCAGTACTTC

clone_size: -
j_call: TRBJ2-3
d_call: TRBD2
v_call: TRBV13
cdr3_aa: CASSRSGSRHTQYF
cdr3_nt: TGTGCCAGCAGTAGGAGCGGGAGTAGACATACGCAGTATTTT

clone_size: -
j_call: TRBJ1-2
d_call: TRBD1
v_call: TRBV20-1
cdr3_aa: CSASYRGGYTF
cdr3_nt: TGCAGTGCTAGTTACAGGGGTGGCTACACCTTC

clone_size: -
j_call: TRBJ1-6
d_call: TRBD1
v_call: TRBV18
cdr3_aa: CASSPSLGGGSPLHF
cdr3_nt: TGTGCCAGCTCACCATCACTAGGGGGCGGTTCACCCCTCCACTTT

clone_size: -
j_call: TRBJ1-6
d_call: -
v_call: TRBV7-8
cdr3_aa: CASSSHGSLRSYNSPLHF
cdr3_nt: TGTGCCAGCAGCTCACACGGGTCCTTGCGCTCCTATAATTCACCCCTCCACTTT

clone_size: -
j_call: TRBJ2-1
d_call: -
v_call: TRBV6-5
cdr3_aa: CASSGTTANEQFF
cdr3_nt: TGTGCCAGCAGTGGAACGACAGCTAATGAGCAGTTCTTC

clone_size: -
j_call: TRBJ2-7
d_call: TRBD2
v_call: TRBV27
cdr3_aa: CASSLGTSGGSYEQYF
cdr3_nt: TGTGCCAGCAGTTTAGGGACTAGCGGGGGATCCTACGAGCAGTACTTC

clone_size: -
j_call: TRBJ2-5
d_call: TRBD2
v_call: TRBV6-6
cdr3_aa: CASSRTSGETQYF
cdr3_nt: TGTGCCAGCAGCCGGACTAGTGGCGAGACCCAGTACTTC

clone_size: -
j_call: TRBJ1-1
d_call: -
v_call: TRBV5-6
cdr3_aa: CASSFNMRDTEAFF
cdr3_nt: TGTGCCAGCAGCTTCAATATGCGGGACACTGAAGCTTTCTTT

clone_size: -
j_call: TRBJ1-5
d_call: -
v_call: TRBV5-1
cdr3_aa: CASSGEDQPQHF
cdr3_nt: TGCGCCAGCAGCGGAGAGGATCAGCCCCAGCATTTT

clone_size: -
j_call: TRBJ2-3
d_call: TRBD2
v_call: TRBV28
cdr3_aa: CASTFTLVGAGGEDTQYF
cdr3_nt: TGTGCCAGCACCTTCACGCTTGTAGGAGCGGGAGGGGAAGATACGCAGTATTTT

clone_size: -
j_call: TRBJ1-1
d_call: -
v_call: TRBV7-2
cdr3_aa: CASSLRGGSDTEAFF
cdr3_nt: TGTGCCAGCAGCCTTAGGGGAGGCAGCGACACTGAAGCTTTCTTT

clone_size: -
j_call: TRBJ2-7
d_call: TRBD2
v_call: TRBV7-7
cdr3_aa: CASSPGLADYEQYF
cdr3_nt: TGTGCCAGCAGCCCGGGACTAGCGGACTACGAGCAGTACTTC